Sequencing of this T cell receptor (beta chain) was carried out in a study of shared clonotypes between healthy human individuals. Study at large: Plates per donor: three CD4 naive, three CD4 memory, two CD8 naive, one CD8 memory. Findings of the study overall: Clonotype sharing levels among donors were expected to vary with sequencing depth.

CDR1 and CDR2 from the germline V gene are SGHVS and FNYEAQ. This CDR3 spans 16 amino acids. V gave up 2 bases and J gave up 8 bases, with 21 bases separating them. CD8 cells classed as naive were CD45RO-negative and positively selected for CCR7, excluding terminally differentiated effector memory CD45RA+ cells. The run depth of the assay was deep. Study processing details: Junction-only sequences without quality scores came from ImmunoSEQ, so filtering differed. The data were produced by immunoSEQ multiplex PCR, yet TCRdb's version contains in-frame clones alone and is incomplete. That table gives V, J and clone size, and the DNA gave D and trimming. The table records some 2.1 million clones, around 93% of them present only once. This clone was recorded only once. What it binds is not known.

The TCR sequence derives from a man between 18 and 29 years old in good health. Some clones in this sample may be carry-over from other donors' samples. The sequencing sample was made of naive CD8+ T cells from PBMCs. This chain connects TRBV7-6 to TRBJ1-1; a possible D gene is TRBD1 (5 bases). CDR3 sequence: CASSLLPGRDAGEAFF. CDR3 coding DNA: TGTGCCAGCAGCTTACTCCCGGGACGGGACGCAGGGGAAGCTTTCTTT.